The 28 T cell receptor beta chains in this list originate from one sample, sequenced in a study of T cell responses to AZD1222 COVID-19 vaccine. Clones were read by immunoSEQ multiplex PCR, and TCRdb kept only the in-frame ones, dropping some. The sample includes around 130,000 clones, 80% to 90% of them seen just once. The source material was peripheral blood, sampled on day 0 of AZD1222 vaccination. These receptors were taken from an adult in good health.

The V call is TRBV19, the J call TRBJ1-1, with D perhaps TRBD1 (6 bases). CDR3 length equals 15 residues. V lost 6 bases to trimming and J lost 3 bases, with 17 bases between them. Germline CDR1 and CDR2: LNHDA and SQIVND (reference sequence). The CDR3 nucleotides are TGTGCCAGTAGCCCAGGGGCGGGGAGGGACACTGAAGCTTTCTTT. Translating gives CASSPGAGRDTEAFF.

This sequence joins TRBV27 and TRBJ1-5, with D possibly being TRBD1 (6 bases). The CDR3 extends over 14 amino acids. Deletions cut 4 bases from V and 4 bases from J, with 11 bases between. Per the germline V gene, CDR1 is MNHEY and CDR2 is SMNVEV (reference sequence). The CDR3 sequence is CASSSGTLNQPQHF. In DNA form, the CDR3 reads TGTGCCAGCAGTTCCGGGACACTTAATCAGCCCCAGCATTTT.

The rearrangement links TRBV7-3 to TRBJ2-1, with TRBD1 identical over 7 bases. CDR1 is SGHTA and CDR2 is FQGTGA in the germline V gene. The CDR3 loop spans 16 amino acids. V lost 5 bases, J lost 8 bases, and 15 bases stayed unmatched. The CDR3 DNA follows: TGTGCCAGCAGCCGGGACAGACCTACTGCCGCCTATGAGCAGTTCTTC. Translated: CASSRDRPTAAYEQFF.

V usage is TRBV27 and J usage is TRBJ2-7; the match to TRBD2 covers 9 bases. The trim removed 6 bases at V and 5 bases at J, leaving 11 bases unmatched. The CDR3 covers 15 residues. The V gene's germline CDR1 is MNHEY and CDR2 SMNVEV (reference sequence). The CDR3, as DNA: TGTGCCAGCAGGACCTACGGGACTAGCCGGGACGAGCAGTACTTC. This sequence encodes CASRTYGTSRDEQYF.

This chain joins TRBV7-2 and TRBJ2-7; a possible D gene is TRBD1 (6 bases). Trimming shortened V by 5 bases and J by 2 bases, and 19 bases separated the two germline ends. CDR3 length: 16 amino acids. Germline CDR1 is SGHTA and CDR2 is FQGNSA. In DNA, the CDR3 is TGTGCCAGCAGCCCGTGGTTCCGGGACAAGACCTACGAGCAGTACTTC. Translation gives CASSPWFRDKTYEQYF.

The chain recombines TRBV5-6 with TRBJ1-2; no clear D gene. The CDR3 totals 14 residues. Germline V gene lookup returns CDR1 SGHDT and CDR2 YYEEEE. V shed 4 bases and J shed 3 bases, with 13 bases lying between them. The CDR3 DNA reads TGTGCCAGCAGCCAAACCCCAGGTGACTATGGCTACACCTTC. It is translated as CASSQTPGDYGYTF.

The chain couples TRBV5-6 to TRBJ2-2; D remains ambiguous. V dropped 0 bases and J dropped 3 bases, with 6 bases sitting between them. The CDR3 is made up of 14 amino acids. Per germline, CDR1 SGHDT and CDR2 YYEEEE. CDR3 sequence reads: CASSLASYTGELFF. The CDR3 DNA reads TGTGCCAGCAGCTTGGCCAGTTACACCGGGGAGCTGTTTTTT.

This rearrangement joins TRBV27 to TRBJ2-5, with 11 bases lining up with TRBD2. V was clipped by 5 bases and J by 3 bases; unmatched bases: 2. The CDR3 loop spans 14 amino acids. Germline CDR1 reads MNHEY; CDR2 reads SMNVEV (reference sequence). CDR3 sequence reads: CASSILAGEETQYF. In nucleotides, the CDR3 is TGTGCCAGCAGTATACTAGCGGGAGAAGAGACCCAGTACTTC.

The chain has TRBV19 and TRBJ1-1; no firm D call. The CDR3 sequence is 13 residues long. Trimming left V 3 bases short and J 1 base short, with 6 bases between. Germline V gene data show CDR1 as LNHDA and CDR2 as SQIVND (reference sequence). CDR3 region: CASSMRQNTEAFF. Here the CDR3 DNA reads TGTGCCAGTAGTATGAGACAGAACACTGAAGCTTTCTTT.

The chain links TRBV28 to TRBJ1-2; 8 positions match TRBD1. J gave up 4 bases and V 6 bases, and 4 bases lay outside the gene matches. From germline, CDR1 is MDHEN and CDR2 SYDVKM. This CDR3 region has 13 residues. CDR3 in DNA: TGTGCCAGCAGCCGGGGGACAGGCTATGGCTACACCTTC. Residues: CASSRGTGYGYTF.

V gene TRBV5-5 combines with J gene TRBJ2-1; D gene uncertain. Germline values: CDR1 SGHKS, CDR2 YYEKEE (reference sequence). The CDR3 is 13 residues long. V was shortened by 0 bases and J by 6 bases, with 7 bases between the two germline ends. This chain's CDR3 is CASSLARFNEQFF. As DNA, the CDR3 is TGTGCCAGCAGCTTGGCCCGGTTCAATGAGCAGTTCTTC.

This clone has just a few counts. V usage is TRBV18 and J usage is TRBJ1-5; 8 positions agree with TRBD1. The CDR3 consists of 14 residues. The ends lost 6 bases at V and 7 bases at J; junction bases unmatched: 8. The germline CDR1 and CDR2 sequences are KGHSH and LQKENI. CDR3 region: CASSIARGRQPQHF. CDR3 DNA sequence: TGTGCCAGCTCCATTGCCAGGGGGCGGCAGCCCCAGCATTTT.

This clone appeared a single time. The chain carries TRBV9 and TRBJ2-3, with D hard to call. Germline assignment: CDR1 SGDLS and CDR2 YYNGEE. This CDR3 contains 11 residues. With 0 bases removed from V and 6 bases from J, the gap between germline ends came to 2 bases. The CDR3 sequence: CASSVGDTQYF. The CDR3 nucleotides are TGTGCCAGCAGCGTAGGGGATACGCAGTATTTT.

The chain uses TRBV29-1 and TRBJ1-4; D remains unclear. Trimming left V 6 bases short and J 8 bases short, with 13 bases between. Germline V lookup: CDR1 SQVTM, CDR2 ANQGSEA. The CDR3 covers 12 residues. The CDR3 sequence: CSVAQGNEKLFF. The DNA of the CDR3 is TGCAGCGTGGCCCAAGGGAACGAAAAACTGTTTTTT.

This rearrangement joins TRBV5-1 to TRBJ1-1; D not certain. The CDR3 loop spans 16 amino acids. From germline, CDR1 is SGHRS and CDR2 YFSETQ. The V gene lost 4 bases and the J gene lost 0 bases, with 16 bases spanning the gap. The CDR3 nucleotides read TGCGCCAGCAGCCCACCCCCGGAGGGCATGAACACTGAAGCTTTCTTT. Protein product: CASSPPPEGMNTEAFF.

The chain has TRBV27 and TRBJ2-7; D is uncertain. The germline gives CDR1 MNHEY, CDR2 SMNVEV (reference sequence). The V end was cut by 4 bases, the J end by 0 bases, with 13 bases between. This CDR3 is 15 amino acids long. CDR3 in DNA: TGTGCCAGCAGTTCCATTCGTGGTTACTCCTACGAGCAGTACTTC. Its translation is CASSSIRGYSYEQYF.

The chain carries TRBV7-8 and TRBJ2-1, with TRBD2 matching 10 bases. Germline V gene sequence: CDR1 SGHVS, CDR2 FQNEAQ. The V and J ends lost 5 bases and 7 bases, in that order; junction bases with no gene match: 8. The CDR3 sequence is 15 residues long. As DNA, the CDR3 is TGTGCCAGCAGCCCTCGGGCTAGCGGGGGAAATGAGCAGTTCTTC. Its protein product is CASSPRASGGNEQFF. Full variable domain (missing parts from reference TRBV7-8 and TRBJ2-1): GAGVSQSPRYKVAKRGQDVALRCDPISGHVSLFWYQQALGQGPEFLTYFQNEAQLDKSGLPSDRFFAERPEGSVSTLKIQRTQQEDSAVYLCASSPRASGGNEQFFGPGTRLTVL.

CDR3 sequence reads: CASSFVGNEEQFF. As DNA, the CDR3 is TGTGCCAGCAGCTTCGTGGGGAACGAAGAGCAGTTCTTC. The chain employs TRBV5-4 and TRBJ2-1, with unresolved D. Germline values: CDR1 SGHNT, CDR2 YYREEE (reference sequence). The CDR3 is 13 residues long. Trimming shortened V by 2 bases and J by 10 bases, and 13 bases separated the two germline ends. Based on the CDR3 plus reference TRBV5-4 and TRBJ2-1, the full variable domain is ETGVTQSPTHLIKTRGQQVTLRCSSQSGHNTVSWYQQALGQGPQFIFQYYREEENGRGNFPPRFSGLQFPNYSSELNVNALELDDSALYLCASSFVGNEEQFFGPGTRLTVL.

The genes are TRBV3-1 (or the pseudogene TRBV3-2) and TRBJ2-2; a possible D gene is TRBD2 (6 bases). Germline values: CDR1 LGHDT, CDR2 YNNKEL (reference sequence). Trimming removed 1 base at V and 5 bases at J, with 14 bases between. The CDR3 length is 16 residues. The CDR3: CASSQARRGKTGELFF. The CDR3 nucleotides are TGTGCCAGCAGCCAAGCGAGGCGGGGTAAGACCGGGGAGCTGTTTTTT.

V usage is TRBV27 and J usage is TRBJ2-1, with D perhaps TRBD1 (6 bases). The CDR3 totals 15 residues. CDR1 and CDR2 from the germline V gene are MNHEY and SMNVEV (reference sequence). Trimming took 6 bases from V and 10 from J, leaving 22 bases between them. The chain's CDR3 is CASRSDRYPLGEQFF. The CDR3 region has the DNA TGTGCCAGCAGATCCGACAGGTACCCACTGGGGGAGCAGTTCTTC.

CDR3 loop: CAWSADRGDTIYF. CDR3 nucleotides: TGTGCCTGGAGCGCAGACAGGGGAGACACCATATATTTT. This chain links TRBV30 with TRBJ1-3; 8 positions match TRBD1. The CDR3 loop spans 13 amino acids. V gave up 3 bases and J gave up 8 bases; unmatched junction bases: 6. Per the germline V gene, CDR1 is GTSNPN and CDR2 is SVGIG (reference sequence).

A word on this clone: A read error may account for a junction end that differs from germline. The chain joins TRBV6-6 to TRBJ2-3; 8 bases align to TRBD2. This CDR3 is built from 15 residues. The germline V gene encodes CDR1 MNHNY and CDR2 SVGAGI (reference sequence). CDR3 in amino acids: CAGSNSGGNTDTQYF. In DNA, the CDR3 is TGTGCCGGCAGTAACAGCGGGGGCAACACAGATACGCAGTATTTT.

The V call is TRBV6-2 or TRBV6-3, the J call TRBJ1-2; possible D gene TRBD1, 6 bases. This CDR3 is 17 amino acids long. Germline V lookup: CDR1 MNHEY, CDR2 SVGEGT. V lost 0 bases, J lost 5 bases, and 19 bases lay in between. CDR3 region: CASSYSGGHYGEYGYTF. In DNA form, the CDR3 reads TGTGCCAGCAGTTACTCGGGGGGCCACTACGGGGAATATGGCTACACCTTC.

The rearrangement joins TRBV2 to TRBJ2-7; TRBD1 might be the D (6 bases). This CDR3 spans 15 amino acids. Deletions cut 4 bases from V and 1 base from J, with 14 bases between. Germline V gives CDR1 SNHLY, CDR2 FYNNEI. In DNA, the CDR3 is TGTGCCAGCAGTGCCTCAGGGGCGCTGTCCTACGAGCAGTACTTC. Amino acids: CASSASGALSYEQYF.

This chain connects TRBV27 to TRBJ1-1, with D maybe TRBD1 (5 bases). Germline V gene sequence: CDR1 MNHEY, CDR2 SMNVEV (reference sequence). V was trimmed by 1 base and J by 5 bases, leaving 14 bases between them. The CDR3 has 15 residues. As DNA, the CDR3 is TGTGCCAGCAGTTTATTGCCAGGACGGGGGACTGAAGCTTTCTTT. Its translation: CASSLLPGRGTEAFF.

CDR3 in DNA: TGTGCCAGAAGCAGGAACAGGGGCTATGGCTACACCTTC. This gives the protein CARSRNRGYGYTF. V and J are TRBV5-3 and TRBJ1-2; 7 bases align to TRBD1. TRBV5-3 is filed as an ORF, its function uncertain. This CDR3 spans 13 amino acids. Unmatched junction bases numbered 4, after V lost 4 bases and J lost 4 bases.

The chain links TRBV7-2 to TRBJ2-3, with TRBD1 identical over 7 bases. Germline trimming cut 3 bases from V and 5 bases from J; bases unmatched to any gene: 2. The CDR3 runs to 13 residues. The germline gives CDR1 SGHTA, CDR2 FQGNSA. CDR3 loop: CASSFHRGDTQYF. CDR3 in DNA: TGTGCCAGCAGCTTTCACAGGGGAGATACGCAGTATTTT.

The CDR3 DNA is TGCAGTGCTAGTTTAGGACGGGTAAACTACGAGCAGTACTTC. Amino acids: CSASLGRVNYEQYF. The V gene is TRBV20-1, the J gene TRBJ2-7, with unresolved D. V gave up 3 bases and J gave up 3 bases, with 15 bases separating them. Germline CDR1 and CDR2: DFQATT and SNEGSKA (reference sequence). The length of the CDR3 is 14 residues.